The rows below give T cell receptor beta chains drawn from one sample of a study of blood T cell repertoires in COVID-19. TCRdb's table, derived via immunoSEQ multiplex PCR, lists solely in-frame clones and lacks some. The sample has roughly 120,000 clones; approximately 87% are singletons. The source material was peripheral blood. These receptors came from an older woman with acute or convalescent COVID-19. Each CDR3 is given with its conserved first and last residue. D genes are given only for firm matches.

TRBD2,TRBV9,CASSAQSGGATGELFF
TRBD1,TRBV6-6,CASSLDRGMSNTEAFF
TRBD1,TRBV28,CASSLTGTGNQPQHF
.,TRBV9,CASSPDRPRAQFF
TRBD2,TRBV24-1,CATSDLAGEAYNEQFF
.,TRBV11-2,CASSFSFSGDGYTF
.,TRBV3-1/TRBV3-2,CASSQLGRESGYTF
.,TRBV6-5,CASSRTGRDQPQHF
.,TRBV7-2,CASSLGPPGSNQPQHF
.,TRBV7-2,CASSLSGGEQFF
TRBD1,TRBV27,CASSRKGQGAYEQYF
TRBD1,TRBV18,CASSPQGQGYQPQHF